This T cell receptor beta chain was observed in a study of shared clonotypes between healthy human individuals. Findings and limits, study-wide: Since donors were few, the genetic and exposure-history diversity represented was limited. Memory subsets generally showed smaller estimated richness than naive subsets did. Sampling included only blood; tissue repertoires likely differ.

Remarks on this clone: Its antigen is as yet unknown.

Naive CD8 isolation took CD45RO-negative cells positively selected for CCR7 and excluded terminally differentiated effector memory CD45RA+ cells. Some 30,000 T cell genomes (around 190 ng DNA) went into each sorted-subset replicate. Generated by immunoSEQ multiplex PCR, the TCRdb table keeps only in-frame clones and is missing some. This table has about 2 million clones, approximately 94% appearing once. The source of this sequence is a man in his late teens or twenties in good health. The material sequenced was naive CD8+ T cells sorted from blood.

CDR3 region: CASSFAPSYNEQFF. The CDR3 DNA reads TGCGCCAGCAGCTTCGCCCCCTCCTACAATGAGCAGTTCTTC. The chain couples TRBV5-1 to TRBJ2-1; the D is unclear. The CDR3 spans 14 residues. V gave up 2 bases and J gave up 0 bases, with 6 bases separating them. Germline assignment: CDR1 SGHRS and CDR2 YFSETQ.